This TCR beta chain emerged from a study of blood T cell repertoires in COVID-19. Trimming took off 5 bases at V and 8 bases at J, with 21 bases between the two ends. In germline, CDR1 is SGHTA, CDR2 FQGNSA. The CDR3 runs 15 residues. Method: immunoSEQ multiplex PCR; TCRdb's copy keeps in-frame clones and lacks some. The table has under 250,000 clones, roughly 92% seen once. The TCR sequence derives from a man aged 55 to 70 with COVID-19, enrolled during active disease. The specimen sequenced was peripheral blood. The chain employs TRBV7-2 and TRBJ1-2; D gene uncertain. CDR3 amino acids: CASSHRDRPSGGYTF. CDR3 DNA sequence: TGTGCCAGCAGCCACCGGGATCGACCTTCGGGGGGCTACACCTTC.